A selection of T cell receptor beta chains follows, all from one sample in a study of graft-versus-host responses after intestinal transplantation. Assay used: immunoSEQ multiplex PCR; TCRdb lists only in-frame clones, some missing. The table lists roughly 100,000 clones, over 75% of them singletons, with approximately 0.97% in the top ten. These TCRs' antigens remain unknown. The sequencing here drew on unstimulated CD4+ T cells sorted from spleen or lymph node cells, taken before intestinal transplant. These receptors all come from a human donor who received an intestinal transplant. The CDR3 runs from the conserved cysteine through the conserved F or W. A D gene is named only where the DNA matches it firmly. Clone size is shown for a subset of rows, as once, few, many or a class of expanded clone.

j_call | d_call | clone_size | v_call | cdr3_aa | cdr3_nt
TRBJ2-3 | TRBD1 | - | TRBV15 | CATSRDRQQGSADTQYF | TGTGCCACCAGCAGAGATCGGCAACAGGGGAGCGCAGATACGCAGTATTTT
TRBJ1-3 | - | - | TRBV5-1 | CASSWGNTIYF | TGCGCCAGCAGCTGGGGGAACACCATATATTTT
TRBJ2-1 | - | - | TRBV6-1 | CASSESGGPQFF | TGTGCCAGCAGTGAAAGTGGGGGACCGCAGTTCTTC
TRBJ2-7 | TRBD1 | - | TRBV6-5 | CASRRGTGNKYEQYF | TGTGCCAGCAGACGCGGGACAGGGAACAAATACGAGCAGTACTTC
TRBJ1-6 | TRBD1 | - | TRBV27 | CASSFQGAPLHF | TGTGCCAGCAGTTTTCAGGGGGCACCCCTCCACTTT
TRBJ1-5 | - | - | TRBV28 | CASSPLWSGNQPQHF | TGTGCCAGCAGTCCCCTGTGGTCGGGAAATCAGCCCCAGCATTTT
TRBJ1-6 | - | - | TRBV28 | CASSLSGGQYHNSPLHF | TGTGCCAGCAGTTTAAGTGGCGGGCAGTATCATAATTCACCCCTCCACTTT
TRBJ1-1 | - | - | TRBV6-5 | CASSYQSEGTEAFF | TGTGCCAGCAGTTATCAGTCTGAAGGAACTGAAGCTTTCTTT
TRBJ2-5 | - | - | TRBV5-1 | CASSLIRLQGGETQYF | TGCGCCAGCAGCTTGATTCGACTTCAGGGTGGGGAGACCCAGTACTTC
TRBJ2-7 | TRBD1 | - | TRBV7-3 | CASSLNDRVIYEQYF | TGTGCCAGCAGCTTAAATGACAGGGTAATCTACGAGCAGTACTTC
TRBJ2-7 | - | - | TRBV28 | CASSLAPGLGSGHSYEQYF | TGTGCCAGCAGTTTGGCCCCGGGATTGGGTAGCGGACACTCCTACGAGCAGTACTTC
TRBJ2-3 | - | - | TRBV20-1 | CSASRDTQYF | TGCAGTGCTAGTAGGGATACGCAGTATTTT
TRBJ2-7 | TRBD1 | - | TRBV5-1 | CASSSTGGASYEQYF | TGCGCCAGCAGCTCCACAGGGGGCGCGTCCTACGAGCAGTACTTC
TRBJ1-2 | - | - | TRBV2 | CASSPNYGYTF | TGTGCCAGCTCACCTAACTATGGCTACACCTTC
TRBJ2-4 | TRBD2 | - | TRBV5-4 | CASSHKGRGGFKNIQYF | TGTGCCAGCAGCCACAAGGGACGGGGGGGATTCAAAAACATTCAGTACTTC
TRBJ2-3 | - | - | TRBV5-1 | CASSFTQGYTDTQYF | TGCGCCAGCAGTTTTACTCAGGGCTACACAGATACGCAGTATTTT
TRBJ2-3 | TRBD2 | - | TRBV2 | CASSEAPGTSGRDAVGDTQYF | TGTGCCAGCAGTGAAGCACCCGGGACTAGCGGGAGGGACGCTGTGGGGGATACGCAGTATTTT
TRBJ1-3 | - | - | TRBV7-3 | CASSLGGANTIYF | TGTGCCAGCAGCTTAGGGGGCGCAAACACCATATATTTT
TRBJ2-5 | TRBD1 | - | TRBV4-1 | CASSRQGSETQYF | TGCGCCAGCAGCCGACAGGGTTCTGAGACCCAGTACTTC
TRBJ2-7 | - | - | TRBV23-1 | CASSQPSRDQTYEQYF | TGCGCCAGCAGTCAACCTTCCCGGGATCAGACCTACGAGCAGTACTTT
TRBJ1-1 | - | - | TRBV6-5 | CASSYGVSGNTEAFF | TGTGCCAGCAGTTACGGGGTTTCGGGGAACACTGAAGCTTTCTTT
TRBJ2-5 | - | - | TRBV25-1 | CASSARQGGKTQYF | TGTGCCAGCAGTGCTCGACAGGGAGGGAAGACCCAGTACTTC
TRBJ1-5 | - | - | TRBV6-1 | CATERVGLFPQPQHF | TGTGCCACCGAACGGGTTGGACTTTTCCCTCAGCCCCAGCATTTT
TRBJ2-1 | TRBD2 | - | TRBV9 | CASSASGRAASEQFF | TGTGCCAGCAGCGCCAGCGGGAGGGCCGCTAGTGAGCAGTTCTTC
TRBJ1-2 | - | - | TRBV19 | CASTALRGYGYTF | TGTGCCAGTACTGCCCTGAGGGGCTATGGCTACACCTTC
TRBJ2-1 | - | - | TRBV6-1 | CASSEFRNNEQFF | TGTGCCAGCAGTGAATTTCGGAACAATGAGCAGTTCTTC
TRBJ1-1 | TRBD1 | - | TRBV27 | CASRLQGAMNTEAFF | TGTGCCAGCAGGCTACAGGGGGCTATGAACACTGAAGCTTTCTTT
TRBJ2-2 | - | once | TRBV2 | CASKDKPSVSPELFF | TGTGCCAGCAAGGACAAACCAAGTGTCTCACCAGAGCTGTTTTTT
TRBJ1-4 | - | - | TRBV10-2 | CASSDQGGVEKLFF | TGCGCCAGCAGTGACCAGGGCGGTGTCGAAAAACTGTTTTTT
TRBJ1-2 | - | few | TRBV7-9 | CAGKRGDYGYTF | TGTGCCGGGAAAAGAGGGGACTATGGCTACACCTTC